This TCR beta chain was recovered during a study of cytomegalovirus exposure and HLA in healthy donors. This CDR3 region has 14 residues. Findings and caveats of the study: The authors listed some 150 TCR beta chains as cytomegalovirus-associated. According to a subsequent analysis, TCR clusters from the first cohort were inclined to appear together in the roughly 110 validation repertoires. Cytomegalovirus status, reportedly, was diagnosed with high specificity and sensitivity by the classifier.

Clones were read by immunoSEQ multiplex PCR, and TCRdb kept only the in-frame ones, dropping some. Of tens of thousands of clones in the sample, about nine tenths were seen once. In the case of this clone: The antigen remains undetermined.

This chain links TRBV21-1 with TRBJ1-1. TRBV21-1 is termed a pseudogene. The sequenced sample consisted of PBMCs. The source is a man aged 30-40 years in good health and CMV-seronegative. The CDR3 DNA reads TGTGCCAGCAAAGGAGGGGCAGCCACTTATGAAGCTTTCTTT. It yields the protein CASKGGAATYEAFF.